This passage covers 8 T cell receptor beta chains from one sample sequenced in a study of Graves' ophthalmopathy and Graves' hyperthyroidism. Researchers took RNA transcripts and amplified TCR beta CDR3 regions from them. First-round RT-PCR employed HTBI primers, with a second-round multiplex PCR after it. TCRdb analysed the multiplex PCR reads with MiXCR anew, one entry per CDR3 protein. There are 660,000 or so distinct CDR3 sequences in the sample; about two fifths occur only once, and around 3.3% lies in the top ten. Sequencing was carried out using peripheral blood. These receptors were taken from an adult man with Graves' ophthalmopathy.

This clonotype was seen many times. The J gene is TRBJ2-5, the V gene TRBV7-9; TRBD1 agrees at 10 bases. Unmatched junction bases numbered 6, after V lost 4 bases and J lost 4 bases. The CDR3 is 15 residues long. The germline gives CDR1 SEHNR, CDR2 FQNEAQ (reference sequence). CDR3: CASSSGQGYSETQYF. DNA of the CDR3: TGTGCCAGCAGCTCGGGACAGGGGTATTCAGAGACCCAGTACTTC.

The table lists this clonotype with many counts. The genes are TRBV14 and TRBJ1-1; no definite D call. CDR1 and CDR2 (germline): SGHDN, FVKESK. Trimming stripped 1 base from V and 10 bases from J, with 10 bases between. The CDR3 spans 12 residues. CDR3 loop: CASSQVPGGAFF. In nucleotides, the CDR3 is TGTGCCAGCAGCCAAGTCCCAGGAGGAGCTTTCTTT.

The chain carries TRBV2 and TRBJ2-7; TRBD2 might be the D (5 bases). The V end lost 8 bases, the J end lost 0 bases, and 14 bases lay between the germline ends. CDR1 and CDR2 from the germline V gene are SNHLY and FYNNEI. This CDR3 contains 14 residues. CDR3 in DNA: TGTGCCAGCCTCGGGGTTACCCGCTCCTACGAGCAGTACTTC. Amino acid sequence: CASLGVTRSYEQYF.

This clonotype was picked up many times. The genes are TRBV11-3 and TRBJ1-2; D ambiguous. Germline-derived CDR1 and CDR2 are SGHNT and YENEEA. This CDR3 comprises 13 residues. Trimming shortened V by 6 bases and J by 4 bases, and 12 bases separated the two germline ends. The DNA for the CDR3 is TGTGCCAGCAGTCTAAGCCATTCCTATGGCTACACCTTC. It specifies CASSLSHSYGYTF.

This clonotype was counted many times. The gene calls are TRBV7-2 and TRBJ2-7; D not certain. V lost 3 bases, J lost 4 bases, and 7 bases lay in between. The CDR3 contains 12 residues. Germline assignment: CDR1 SGHTA and CDR2 FQGNSA. The CDR3 loop is CASSFVGYEQYF. The CDR3 bases are TGTGCCAGCAGCTTCGTGGGGTACGAGCAGTACTTC.

This clonotype appeared many times. The genes are TRBV7-8 and TRBJ2-5; 8 bases map to TRBD1. The V gene end was trimmed by 5 bases and the J gene end by 6 bases; junction bases not matched to a gene: 5. This CDR3 is 13 amino acids long. Germline V gene data show CDR1 as SGHVS and CDR2 as FQNEAQ. CDR3 region: CASSADRGKTQYF. CDR3 DNA: TGTGCCAGCAGCGCCGACAGGGGAAAGACCCAGTACTTC.

As concerns this clonotype: A read error may be the cause here, since a much bigger clone is one base away. This chain links TRBV10-3 with TRBJ2-7, with D unresolved. The length of the CDR3 is 12 residues. Germline V gene data show CDR1 as ENHRY and CDR2 as SYGVKD. V lost 5 bases to trimming and J lost 3 bases, with 8 bases between them. The CDR3 spells CAISLEYYEQYF. The CDR3 DNA reads TGTGCCATCAGTTTGGAGTACTACGAGCAGTACTTC.

This clonotype was found many times. The chain is built from TRBV7-7 and TRBJ1-1; D possibly corresponds to TRBD1 (6 bases). Looked up from germline, CDR1 is SSHAT and CDR2 is FNYEAQ (reference sequence). The V end lost 5 bases, the J end lost 2 bases, and 21 bases lay between the germline ends. The CDR3 totals 17 residues. CDR3 nucleotides: TGTGCCAGCAGCGAAAAAAGGGGGTTGTGGTTTAACACTGAAGCTTTCTTT. This sequence encodes CASSEKRGLWFNTEAFF.